This T cell receptor beta chain was documented in a study of T cell responses to AZD1222 COVID-19 vaccine. Study context: Pooled together were second doses at about 4 or about 12 weeks.

Clones were sequenced by immunoSEQ multiplex PCR, and TCRdb holds only the in-frame ones, with some missing. The data show 60,000 to 75,000 clones, with around 86% seen just once and approximately 18% held by the top ten. Germline CDR1 KGHDR, CDR2 SFDVKD. Trimming pared 4 bases from V and 2 bases from J, leaving 13 bases between. The CDR3 is made up of 15 amino acids. This clone has only a few counts. Antigen unknown. Whole-study results and caveats: Clonal diversity was possibly underestimated; the donors were predominantly white British and more often female. Scientists sampled the repertoires only once the peak T cell response had passed. Nearly half of unique spike-specific TCRs reportedly avoided B.1.351 and B.1.1.7 mutated regions.

This TCR derives from an adult in good health. This specimen consisted of peripheral blood, obtained on day 0 of AZD1222 vaccination. This chain links TRBV24-1 with TRBJ1-1; possibly TRBD1 for D (5 bases). CDR3 nucleotides: TGTGCCACCAGTGAAGGGGTCCTGGCCAACACTGAAGCTTTCTTT. Protein product: CATSEGVLANTEAFF.